These 27 T cell receptor beta chains came from one sample sequenced in a study of identifying expanded T cells in peripheral blood. The protocol was immunoSEQ multiplex PCR, while the TCRdb copy is restricted to in-frame clones and leaves out a portion. Of about 91,000 clones listed, 70% to 90% are singletons. The source material was blood. The receptors shown here come from a person between 18 and 75 years old in good health.

This clone appeared a single time. The chain has TRBV10-3 and TRBJ2-7; maybe TRBD1 (5 bases). The CDR3 contains 15 residues. Germline-derived CDR1 and CDR2 are ENHRY and SYGVKD. V gave up 3 bases and J gave up 3 bases, with 15 bases separating them. For the CDR3, the DNA is TGTGCCATCAGTGATGGGAAGGGGCAGGTCTACGAGCAGTACTTC. Its protein product is CAISDGKGQVYEQYF.

The chain carries TRBV30 and TRBJ2-7; D ambiguous. The CDR3 runs to 13 residues. In germline, CDR1 is GTSNPN, CDR2 SVGIG (reference sequence). The ends were cut back, 1 base at V and 4 bases at J, with 11 bases in the middle. The CDR3 region is CAWSDSPRYEQYF. The CDR3 DNA follows: TGTGCCTGGAGTGATAGCCCCAGATACGAGCAGTACTTC.

CDR3 region: CASSLQGEANEKLFF. CDR3 DNA sequence: TGCGCCAGCAGCTTGCAGGGGGAGGCTAATGAAAAACTGTTTTTT. The chain recombines TRBV5-1 with TRBJ1-4; TRBD1 agrees at 7 bases. Germline lookup yields CDR1 SGHRS and CDR2 YFSETQ. Unmatched junction bases numbered 3, after V lost 1 base and J lost 3 bases. The CDR3 consists of 15 residues.

The chain links TRBV5-4 to TRBJ2-1, with D perhaps TRBD1 or TRBD2 (6 bases each). The CDR3 covers 15 residues. Between the trimmed V and J ends, which lost 2 bases and 4 bases, there was a span of 13 bases. Germline CDR1 reads SGHNT; CDR2 reads YYREEE (reference sequence). The CDR3 protein is CASSFTGGGYNEQFF. As DNA, the CDR3 is TGTGCCAGCAGCTTTACCGGGGGCGGGTACAATGAGCAGTTCTTC.

J is TRBJ2-3 and V is TRBV29-1; tentative D call: TRBD2 (5 bases). The V end was cut by 6 bases, the J end by 3 bases, with 16 bases between. Germline CDR1 is SQVTM and CDR2 is ANQGSEA. The length of the CDR3 is 14 residues. The CDR3 DNA sequence: TGCAGCGTCCTTCGGGGAGTTTATACAGATACGCAGTATTTT. This encodes CSVLRGVYTDTQYF.

The genes are TRBV27 and TRBJ2-7; D perhaps matches TRBD2 (5 bases). The CDR3 has 15 residues. Germline-derived CDR1 and CDR2 are MNHEY and SMNVEV (reference sequence). Trimming pared 2 bases from V and 2 bases from J, leaving 13 bases between. The CDR3 loop reads CASSLKVSGTYEQYF. CDR3 nucleotides: TGTGCCAGCAGTTTAAAGGTTTCGGGGACCTACGAGCAGTACTTC.

This clone was recorded only once. This chain links TRBV5-1 with TRBJ1-1; D is possibly TRBD1 (5 bases). The CDR3 is made up of 12 amino acids. The ends were cut back, 0 bases at V and 8 bases at J, with 8 bases in the middle. Germline CDR1 SGHRS, CDR2 YFSETQ. The CDR3 DNA follows: TGCGCCAGCAGCTTGGTGTCAGGGGAAGCTTTCTTT. Its translation is CASSLVSGEAFF.

The chain uses TRBV5-1 and TRBJ1-1; TRBD1 aligns across 8 bases. In germline, CDR1 is SGHRS, CDR2 YFSETQ. This CDR3 region has 14 residues. After removal of 4 bases from V and 4 bases from J, the junction contained 6 bases not matched to a gene. The DNA for the CDR3 is TGCGCCAGCAGCGGACAGGGAGCGAGCACTGAAGCTTTCTTT. Protein sequence: CASSGQGASTEAFF. Together with reference TRBV5-1 and TRBJ1-1, the CDR3 gives the full variable domain: KAGVTQTPRYLIKTRGQQVTLSCSPISGHRSVSWYQQTPGQGLQFLFEYFSETQRNKGNFPGRFSGRQFSNSRSEMNVSTLELGDSALYLCASSGQGASTEAFFGQGTRLTVV.

The gene calls are TRBV18 and TRBJ1-1; D call uncertain. V gave up 4 bases and J gave up 0 bases, with 12 bases separating them. The CDR3 is made up of 15 amino acids. The germline V gene encodes CDR1 KGHSH and CDR2 LQKENI. CDR3: CASSRGQEMNTEAFF. The CDR3 nucleotides are TGTGCCAGCTCACGCGGTCAGGAGATGAACACTGAAGCTTTCTTT.

The V and J genes are TRBV5-8 and TRBJ2-7; unclear D gene. V gave up 0 bases and J gave up 2 bases, with 9 bases separating them. This CDR3 is built from 14 residues. Per the germline V gene, CDR1 is SGHTS and CDR2 is YDEGEE. The DNA of the CDR3 is TGTGCCAGCAGCTTGGAAGTCGTAGCCTACGAGCAGTACTTC. Encoded protein: CASSLEVVAYEQYF.

This rearrangement joins TRBV7-2 to TRBJ2-1, with unresolved D. V was pared by 0 bases and J by 1 base, with 1 base between. The CDR3 is 13 amino acids. The germline V gene has CDR1 SGHTA and CDR2 FQGNSA. In DNA form, the CDR3 reads TGTGCCAGCAGCTTAGCATCCTACAATGAGCAGTTCTTC. It translates to CASSLASYNEQFF.

The chain is built from TRBV29-1 and TRBJ2-3; possibly TRBD2 for D (5 bases). The CDR3 contains 15 residues. The ends were cut back, 4 bases at V and 3 bases at J, with 17 bases in the middle. CDR1 SQVTM and CDR2 ANQGSEA come from the germline V gene. CDR3 in DNA: TGCAGCGTTGGGAGAGGTGGGAGACAAACAGATACGCAGTATTTT. It translates to CSVGRGGRQTDTQYF.

The chain couples TRBV19 to TRBJ2-7; D is uncertain. Per the germline V gene, CDR1 is LNHDA and CDR2 is SQIVND (reference sequence). The CDR3 loop spans 13 amino acids. The germline V and J ends were trimmed by 2 bases and 3 bases, with 8 bases remaining between them. As DNA, the CDR3 is TGTGCCAGTAGTATACGACTTCTCTACGAGCAGTACTTC. It translates to CASSIRLLYEQYF.

The V call is TRBV5-1, the J call TRBJ2-1; D may be TRBD2 (6 bases). Germline V gene lookup returns CDR1 SGHRS and CDR2 YFSETQ. Deletions cut 4 bases from V and 4 bases from J, with 21 bases between. The CDR3 runs 17 residues. CDR3 in amino acids: CASSRGTGWGPYNEQFF. CDR3 nucleotides: TGCGCCAGCAGCCGGGGGACCGGATGGGGCCCGTACAATGAGCAGTTCTTC.

This chain connects TRBV5-6 to TRBJ2-7, with 11 bases identical to TRBD1. Germline lookup yields CDR1 SGHDT and CDR2 YYEEEE. Germline trimming cut 1 base from V and 5 bases from J; bases unmatched to any gene: 5. CDR3 length equals 15 residues. Written as DNA, the CDR3 is TGTGCCAGCAGCTTGTCTGGGACAGGGGGGGACGAGCAGTACTTC. It translates to CASSLSGTGGDEQYF.

This clone was observed a handful of times. This chain uses TRBV6-4 with TRBJ2-2, with a weak D call TRBD1 (6 bases). CDR1 and CDR2 from the germline V gene are MRHNA and SNTAGT. Between the trimmed V and J ends, which lost 3 bases and 4 bases, there was a span of 12 bases. This CDR3 spans 15 amino acids. In nucleotides, the CDR3 is TGTGCCAGCAGTGAACAGGGTTCGGTCACCGGGGAGCTGTTTTTT. Amino acid sequence: CASSEQGSVTGELFF.

The CDR3 DNA reads as TGTGCCAGCAGTACACATAGCTACGAGCAGTACTTC. Translation gives CASSTHSYEQYF. This chain joins TRBV28 and TRBJ2-5, with D hard to call. The last part of the DNA fits TRBJ2-7 better; the J call may be wrong. The germline CDR1 and CDR2 sequences are MDHEN and SYDVKM. This CDR3 is 12 amino acids long.

The rearrangement links TRBV6-1 to TRBJ1-2; D perhaps matches TRBD1 (6 bases). The germline gives CDR1 MNHNS, CDR2 SASEGT. The V and J ends lost 11 bases and 7 bases respectively, with 23 bases between them. The CDR3 runs to 14 residues. DNA of the CDR3: TGTGCCTCCCAAGGGGGGCGAGGTGGGTCTGGCTACACCTTC. Its protein product is CASQGGRGGSGYTF.

V gene TRBV18 combines with J gene TRBJ2-5; TRBD1 is a possible D gene (6 bases). Trimming removed 7 bases from V and 4 bases from J, with 13 bases in between. The germline V gene encodes CDR1 KGHSH and CDR2 LQKENI. This CDR3 is 13 amino acids long. The CDR3 reads CASLSGVRETQYF. As DNA, the CDR3 is TGTGCCAGCTTATCAGGGGTCCGAGAGACCCAGTACTTC. Supplemented by reference TRBV18 and TRBJ2-5, the full variable domain reads NAGVMQNPRHLVRRRGQEARLRCSPMKGHSHVYWYRQLPEEGLKFMVYLQKENIIDESGMPKERFSAEFPKEGPSILRIQQVVRGDSAAYFCASLSGVRETQYFGPGTRLLVL.

The J gene is TRBJ2-4, the V gene TRBV7-3; TRBD2 agrees at 8 bases. Unmatched junction bases numbered 0, after V lost 2 bases and J lost 3 bases. Germline CDR1 and CDR2: SGHTA and FQGTGA. The CDR3 sequence is 14 residues long. In DNA, the CDR3 is TGTGCCAGCAGCTTAGCGGGAGGCAAAAACATTCAGTACTTC. Its protein is CASSLAGGKNIQYF.

The rearrangement uses TRBV10-2 and TRBJ2-2; 8 bases match TRBD2. This CDR3 region has 15 residues. Germline CDR1 WSHSY, CDR2 SAAADI. With V trimmed by 3 bases and J by 5 bases, 5 bases remained unmatched. CDR3 DNA sequence: TGCGCCAGCAGTGACCCAGCGGGAGTTACCGGGGAGCTGTTTTTT. Encoded protein: CASSDPAGVTGELFF.

The chain uses TRBV29-1 and TRBJ1-6; D perhaps matches TRBD1 (5 bases). V dropped 0 bases and J dropped 9 bases, with 6 bases sitting between them. The CDR3 is made up of 12 amino acids. The germline CDR1 and CDR2 sequences are SQVTM and ANQGSEA. The CDR3 coding sequence is TGCAGCGTTGAAGAGGGACTTTCACCCCTCCACTTT. Amino acids: CSVEEGLSPLHF.

The chain joins TRBV30 to TRBJ2-1; 13 positions agree with TRBD2. This CDR3 contains 19 residues. Trimming cost V 5 bases and J 0 bases; bases outside gene matches: 13. Per germline, CDR1 GTSNPN and CDR2 SVGIG (reference sequence). The CDR3 nucleotides read TGTGCCTGGGGCCGGGGACTAGCGGGGACATCAAGCTCCTACAATGAGCAGTTCTTC. It encodes CAWGRGLAGTSSSYNEQFF.

This chain links TRBV5-1 with TRBJ2-1; 7 nucleotides match TRBD1. CDR1 is SGHRS and CDR2 is YFSETQ in the germline V gene. The CDR3 is 14 residues long. Unmatched junction bases numbered 0, after V lost 0 bases and J lost 3 bases. CDR3 protein: CASSLGDSYNEQFF. The CDR3, as DNA: TGCGCCAGCAGCTTGGGGGACAGCTACAATGAGCAGTTCTTC.

The chain employs TRBV5-4 and TRBJ1-2; D uncertain. The CDR3 is made up of 14 amino acids. CDR1 and CDR2 (germline): SGHNT, YYREEE (reference sequence). V was shortened by 0 bases and J by 0 bases, with 6 bases between the two germline ends. The CDR3 protein is CASSLDQANYGYTF. The CDR3 DNA reads TGTGCCAGCAGCTTGGATCAGGCTAACTATGGCTACACCTTC.

V gene TRBV6-6 combines with J gene TRBJ2-2; 8 bases line up with TRBD1. The J segment lost 6 bases and the V segment lost 10 bases, leaving 7 bases of the junction unmatched. This CDR3 is built from 13 residues. Germline CDR1 MNHNY, CDR2 SVGAGI (reference sequence). CDR3 sequence reads: CATVTGEAGELFF. The CDR3 nucleotides read TGTGCCACCGTGACAGGGGAGGCCGGGGAGCTGTTTTTT.

V and J are TRBV7-5 and TRBJ2-7; the DNA was not used to check the table's D call, TRBD1. TRBV7-5 is listed as a pseudogene. This CDR3 comprises 19 residues. The CDR3 coding sequence is TGTGTCAGACGGTCTTCGGGCATGGCGACAACCAACAGGGCGTGCGAGCAGTACTTC. Translated: CVRRSSGMATTNRACEQYF.